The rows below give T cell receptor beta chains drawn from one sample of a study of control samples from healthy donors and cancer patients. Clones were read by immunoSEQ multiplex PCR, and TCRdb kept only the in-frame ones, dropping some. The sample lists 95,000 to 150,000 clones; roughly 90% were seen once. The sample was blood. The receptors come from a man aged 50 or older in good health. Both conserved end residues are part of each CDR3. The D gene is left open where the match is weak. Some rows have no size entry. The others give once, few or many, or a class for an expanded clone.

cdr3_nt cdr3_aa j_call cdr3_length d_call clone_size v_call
TGTGCCAGTAGTAAAGGCCCGAGGGCGGAGCAGTTCTTC CASSKGPRAEQFF TRBJ2-1 13 . . TRBV19
TGTGCTAGTGCCCTCGAAGCGAACACTGAAGCTTTCTTT CASALEANTEAFF TRBJ1-1 13 . . TRBV12-5
TGTGCCAGTAGTCCCCGGGGGGGTACGCGCTCTGGAAACACCATATATTTT CASSPRGGTRSGNTIYF TRBJ1-3 17 . . TRBV19
TGTGCCAGCAGTTACCGGGGAGACGCCTATGGCTACACCTTC CASSYRGDAYGYTF TRBJ1-2 14 . . TRBV6-5
TGTGCCAGCAACAGACAGGATGGCGTGAGAACTGAAGCTTTCTTT CASNRQDGVRTEAFF TRBJ1-1 15 . . TRBV28
TGTGCCTGGAGTGTGGGACTGCCGAACACTGAAGCTTTCTTT CAWSVGLPNTEAFF TRBJ1-1 14 . . TRBV30
TGTGCCAGCAGTTACTCGATGGGGCCGAACACCGGGGAGCTGTTTTTT CASSYSMGPNTGELFF TRBJ2-2 16 . . TRBV6-6
TGTGCCAGCAGTCAGGGTGGCCTAATGAACACTGAAGCTTTCTTT CASSQGGLMNTEAFF TRBJ1-1 15 . . TRBV2
TGTGCCAGCTCACCTTTGGCGGCCGACGGGGATACGCAGTATTTT CASSPLAADGDTQYF TRBJ2-3 15 . . TRBV18
TGTGCTAGTGGTCCTCCGACAGGTTCTTACACTGAAGCTTTCTTT CASGPPTGSYTEAFF TRBJ1-1 15 . . TRBV12-5
TGTGCCAGCAGCTTTGGTGGGACCACTGAAGCTTTCTTT CASSFGGTTEAFF TRBJ1-1 13 . . TRBV11-2
TGCAGCGTCTCCGGATCCGAGGGGGGGAAAGCTTTCTTT CSVSGSEGGKAFF TRBJ1-1 13 . once TRBV29-1
TGTGCCAGTAGTATAGGAGGGGACTCCTACGAGCAGTACTTC CASSIGGDSYEQYF TRBJ2-7 14 . . TRBV19
TGTGCCAGTACCCCGCAGGGGCTGAACACTGAAGCTTTCTTT CASTPQGLNTEAFF TRBJ1-1 14 . . TRBV19
TGTGCCAGCAATCCCAGCGGGGCGAACACTGAAGCTTTCTTT CASNPSGANTEAFF TRBJ1-1 14 . . TRBV27
TGTGCCAGCAGTGACCGTCGTCCAGAGGGTTACTATGGCTACACCTTC CASSDRRPEGYYGYTF TRBJ1-2 16 . . TRBV2
TGTGCCAGCAGTGGTTCCGGGGAGCTGTTTTTT CASSGSGELFF TRBJ2-2 11 . . TRBV2
TGTGCCTGCGAGCGGGGGGGCGGGGATACGCAGTATTTT CACERGGGDTQYF TRBJ2-3 13 TRBD2 . TRBV30
TGTGCCAGTAGTATAGGAAAGGGACAGGGAGAGACCCAGTACTTC CASSIGKGQGETQYF TRBJ2-5 15 TRBD1 . TRBV19
TGCGCCAGCAGCTTGTCGGGGGTCGAGCAGTACTTC CASSLSGVEQYF TRBJ2-7 12 . . TRBV5-1
TGTGCCAGTGCGGGGGGCGCCGATCAGCCCCAGCATTTT CASAGGADQPQHF TRBJ1-5 13 . . TRBV19
TGTGCCAGCAGGGTACTACGCACAGATACGCAGTATTTT CASRVLRTDTQYF TRBJ2-3 13 . . TRBV2
TGTGCCAGCACCTTGACAGTGAACACTGAAGCTTTCTTT CASTLTVNTEAFF TRBJ1-1 13 . . TRBV6-6
TGTGCCACCAGCAGAGATCAACAGGAGAATTCACCCCTCCACTTT CATSRDQQENSPLHF TRBJ1-6 15 . . TRBV15
TGTGCCAGCAGTGTTCGGCCAGGCGGTAGCGAGCAGTACTTC CASSVRPGGSEQYF TRBJ2-7 14 . . TRBV2
TGTGCCTGGAGGAGCTCCTATAATTCACCCCTCCACTTT CAWRSSYNSPLHF TRBJ1-6 13 . . TRBV30
TGCGCCAGCAGCTTGCAAGGGTCGAACACCGGGGAGCTGTTTTTT CASSLQGSNTGELFF TRBJ2-2 15 . . TRBV5-1
TGTGCCAGCAGCTTGAGGGGGTGGGCTGAAGCTTTCTTT CASSLRGWAEAFF TRBJ1-1 13 . . TRBV5-6
TGTGCCAGCAGCTTAACTTTGAATAGGGGAGTTGGCACTGAAGCTTTCTTT CASSLTLNRGVGTEAFF TRBJ1-1 17 . once TRBV7-2
TGTGCCAGCAGGTGGGACAATCAGGGCACTGAAGCTTTCTTT CASRWDNQGTEAFF TRBJ1-1 14 . few TRBV5-8
TGTGCCAGCAGTGAAGGGTTAGGTCGCTACGAGCAGTACTTC CASSEGLGRYEQYF TRBJ2-7 14 . . TRBV2
TGTGCCATCAGTGTCAATACCAGGAACACCATATATTTT CAISVNTRNTIYF TRBJ1-3 13 . . TRBV10-3
TGTGCCAGCAGTTTATCCTTGACAGGCGGGTATTCACCCCTCCACTTT CASSLSLTGGYSPLHF TRBJ1-6 16 . . TRBV28
TGTGCCAGCAGGCCTGCAAAAAGCCTCTTCGGCACAGATACGCAGTATTTT CASRPAKSLFGTDTQYF TRBJ2-3 17 . . TRBV5-6
TGTGCCAGTAGTATTAGGGGGGCCACTCAGCCCCAGCATTTT CASSIRGATQPQHF TRBJ1-5 14 . . TRBV19
TGTGCCAGCAGAACACCGGGACAGGGGTCTGGCTACACCTTC CASRTPGQGSGYTF TRBJ1-2 14 TRBD1 . TRBV6-4
TGTGCCAGTAGGCCGGGACAGGCTAACTATGGCTACACCTTC CASRPGQANYGYTF TRBJ1-2 14 TRBD1 once TRBV19
TGTGCCAGTAGTTCCCAAGAAACCTACGAGCAGTACTTC CASSSQETYEQYF TRBJ2-7 13 . . TRBV19
TGTGCCAGCAGTTCCGGCAGGGAAAGGTATAGCAATCAGCCCCAGCATTTT CASSSGRERYSNQPQHF TRBJ1-5 17 . . TRBV6-4
TGCGCCAGCAGCTCGACCAACTCCTACGAGCAGTACTTC CASSSTNSYEQYF TRBJ2-7 13 . . TRBV5-1